This TCR beta chain was sequenced in a study of human T cells and chemical hapten exposure. TCRdb independently ran MiXCR on the RACE reads; one entry per CDR3 protein. The repertoire holds around 120,000 distinct CDR3 sequences, about 13% seen once, with 2.5% to 3.5% in the top ten. V gave up 6 bases and J gave up 4 bases, with 12 bases separating them. Germline lookup yields CDR1 KGHSY and CDR2 FQNENV. This CDR3 comprises 13 residues. Time point given: pre-sensitization, week 0. Noted treatment: therapeutic diphenylcyclopropenone sensitization with weekly scalp DPC. Sequences were derived from whole blood, sampled in connection with sensitization to the hapten diphenylcyclopropenone (DPC). The V call is TRBV16, the J call TRBJ1-2; no firm D call. This sequence was found in a young woman with alopecia areata. Some clones in this sample may be carry-over from other donors' samples. The CDR3 DNA follows: TGTGCCAGCAGTGAAGAGGACGGCTATGGCTACACCTTC. Protein: CASSEEDGYGYTF.